Listed here are 27 T cell receptor beta chains from one sample, sequenced in a study of control samples from healthy donors and cancer patients. Using immunoSEQ multiplex PCR, the repertoire was profiled, and TCRdb retains in-frame clones only, with some absent. Seen here are about 48,000 clones, over 85% observed once, and the top ten hold around 20%. The sample taken for sequencing was PBMCs. The receptors come from a woman aged 45-65 years with head and neck cancer.

The V and J genes are TRBV28 and TRBJ1-5, with 8 bases aligning to TRBD1. J gave up 7 bases and V 5 bases, and 7 bases lay outside the gene matches. The CDR3 is made up of 14 amino acids. Germline V gene sequence: CDR1 MDHEN, CDR2 SYDVKM. CDR3 loop: CASSRTGTDQPQHF. CDR3 nucleotides: TGTGCCAGCAGTCGGACAGGGACGGACCAGCCCCAGCATTTT. The whole variable domain, remainder taken from reference TRBV28 and TRBJ1-5, is DVKVTQSSRYLVKRTGEKVFLECVQDMDHENMFWYRQDPGLGLRLIYFSYDVKMKEKGDIPEGYSVSREKKERFSLILESASTNQTSMYLCASSRTGTDQPQHFGDGTRLSIL.

The CDR3 sequence: CASSARPGQGYEKLFF. CDR3 DNA sequence: TGTGCCAGCAGTGCGCGGCCTGGACAGGGGTACGAAAAACTGTTTTTT. J is TRBJ1-4 and V is TRBV6-1; 9 bases are a match to TRBD1. Germline assignment: CDR1 MNHNS and CDR2 SASEGT. The CDR3 spans 16 residues. V lost 4 bases to trimming and J lost 8 bases; unmatched junction nucleotides: 11.

The J gene is TRBJ1-1, the V gene TRBV6-1; TRBD1 is a possible D gene (6 bases). Germline lookup yields CDR1 MNHNS and CDR2 SASEGT. V gave up 3 bases and J gave up 7 bases, with 12 bases separating them. This CDR3 region has 13 residues. CDR3 in DNA: TGTGCCAGCAGTGACCTAGGGGGGGTTGAAGCTTTCTTT. Translation: CASSDLGGVEAFF.

The chain uses TRBV29-1 and TRBJ1-2, with 9 bases identical to TRBD1. The CDR3 sequence is 15 residues long. After removal of 0 bases from V and 8 bases from J, the junction contained 10 bases not matched to a gene. Germline V gene sequence: CDR1 SQVTM, CDR2 ANQGSEA. CDR3 sequence (DNA): TGCAGCGTTGAAGATCCGGGACAGGGAAGGAGAGGCTACACCTTC. This encodes CSVEDPGQGRRGYTF.

This sequence joins TRBV10-3 and TRBJ1-5, with 7 bases identical to TRBD1. This CDR3 contains 15 residues. Trimming removed 2 bases from V and 5 bases from J; junction bases left unmatched: 6. Germline CDR1 is ENHRY and CDR2 is SYGVKD. The CDR3 protein is CAISEGTVSYQPQHF. In DNA form, the CDR3 reads TGTGCCATCAGTGAGGGGACAGTCAGCTATCAGCCCCAGCATTTT.

CDR3 nucleotides: TGTGCCACCAGTGAGGGACAGCTCTATGGCTACACCTTC. Residues: CATSEGQLYGYTF. The chain joins TRBV24-1 to TRBJ1-2, with 7 bases identical to TRBD1. Trimming at V came to 4 bases and at J to 4 bases, leaving 2 bases not matched to a gene. CDR1 and CDR2 (germline): KGHDR, SFDVKD. There are 13 residues in the CDR3.

This chain connects TRBV7-6 to TRBJ2-6; D unclear. The CDR3 covers 16 residues. Deletions cut 1 base from V and 0 bases from J, with 7 bases between. CDR1 and CDR2 (germline): SGHVS, FNYEAQ. CDR3 in DNA: TGTGCCAGCAGCTTAGAAGGGTTCTCTGGGGCCAACGTCCTGACTTTC. Its protein product is CASSLEGFSGANVLTF.

This chain connects TRBV27 to TRBJ2-3; 9 nucleotides agree with TRBD2. The CDR3 contains 16 residues. V was clipped by 1 base and J by 6 bases; unmatched bases: 8. Germline V CDR1 and CDR2: MNHEY, SMNVEV (reference sequence). CDR3 bases: TGTGCCAGCAGTTTATGGGCTGTAGCGGGAGAGGATACGCAGTATTTT. It specifies CASSLWAVAGEDTQYF.

J is TRBJ1-2 and V is TRBV7-8; the D is unclear. This CDR3 spans 13 amino acids. With 6 bases removed from V and 0 bases from J, the gap between germline ends came to 8 bases. CDR1 and CDR2 (germline): SGHVS, FQNEAQ. Here the CDR3 reads CASSPTTNYGYTF. In nucleotides, the CDR3 is TGTGCCAGCAGTCCAACCACTAACTATGGCTACACCTTC.

The V and J genes are TRBV3-1 (or the pseudogene TRBV3-2) and TRBJ1-1, with 8 bases lining up with TRBD1. This CDR3 is 16 amino acids long. In germline, CDR1 is LGHDT, CDR2 YNNKEL (reference sequence). Losses at the gene ends were 1 base for V and 4 bases for J; bases not matched to a gene: 8. The CDR3 nucleotides read TGTGCCAGCAGCCAAGGCAGGGGGCGCTTCGTCACTGAAGCTTTCTTT. It specifies CASSQGRGRFVTEAFF.

The chain employs TRBV7-8 and TRBJ1-2; no definite D call. This CDR3 is 13 amino acids long. The germline V gene encodes CDR1 SGHVS and CDR2 FQNEAQ. V was cut by 1 base and J by 10 bases, with 13 bases left in between. The CDR3 reads CASSLGAPAHYTF. For the CDR3, the DNA is TGTGCCAGCAGCTTAGGGGCCCCCGCCCACTACACCTTC. Filled out from reference TRBV7-8 and TRBJ1-2, the complete variable domain reads GAGVSQSPRYKVAKRGQDVALRCDPISGHVSLFWYQQALGQGPEFLTYFQNEAQLDKSGLPSDRFFAERPEGSVSTLKIQRTQQEDSAVYLCASSLGAPAHYTFGSGTRLTVV.

The genes are TRBV5-5 and TRBJ1-1; D not certain. Germline-derived CDR1 and CDR2 are SGHKS and YYEKEE (reference sequence). CDR3 length: 13 residues. V lost 2 bases to trimming and J lost 5 bases, with 10 bases between them. The CDR3 DNA reads as TGTGCCAGCAGCTTTAGGGAGGAGACTGAAGCTTTCTTT. It specifies CASSFREETEAFF. Together with reference TRBV5-5 and TRBJ1-1, the CDR3 gives the full variable domain: DAGVTQSPTHLIKTRGQQVTLRCSPISGHKSVSWYQQVLGQGPQFIFQYYEKEERGRGNFPDRFSARQFPNYSSELNVNALLLGDSALYLCASSFREETEAFFGQGTRLTVV.

The gene calls are TRBV7-9 and TRBJ1-1; TRBD1 matches at 7 bases. The V gene's germline CDR1 is SEHNR and CDR2 FQNEAQ (reference sequence). J gave up 3 bases and V 2 bases, and 6 bases lay outside the gene matches. CDR3 length: 15 amino acids. The CDR3 is CASSLSRQGHTEAFF. In DNA form, the CDR3 reads TGTGCCAGCAGCTTATCCAGACAGGGCCACACTGAAGCTTTCTTT.

The chain couples TRBV15 to TRBJ2-1; TRBD2 aligns across 7 bases. CDR3 size: 15 residues. Looked up from germline, CDR1 is LNHNV and CDR2 is YYDKDF (reference sequence). V was clipped by 0 bases and J by 6 bases; unmatched bases: 5. In nucleotides, the CDR3 is TGTGCCACCAGCAGAGATCGGGCTAGCGGCAATGAGCAGTTCTTC. Its protein product is CATSRDRASGNEQFF.

The chain has TRBV7-9 and TRBJ1-2; a possible D gene is TRBD1 (5 bases). This CDR3 has 13 amino acids. Trimming removed 1 base from V and 6 bases from J, with 9 bases in between. In germline, CDR1 is SEHNR, CDR2 FQNEAQ (reference sequence). This CDR3 is CASSLDRGHGYTF. In nucleotides, the CDR3 is TGTGCCAGCAGCTTAGATAGGGGTCATGGCTACACCTTC.

The rearrangement uses TRBV28 and TRBJ2-7, with a weak D call TRBD2 (5 bases). Germline V CDR1 and CDR2: MDHEN, SYDVKM. Trimming took off 6 bases at V and 5 bases at J, with 14 bases between the two ends. The CDR3 runs to 13 residues. CDR3 bases: TGTGCCAGCAGGAACGGGGATTCCCACGAGCAGTACTTC. Translated, it gives CASRNGDSHEQYF.

The V and J genes are TRBV19 and TRBJ2-2, with 13 bases that match TRBD2. From germline, CDR1 is LNHDA and CDR2 SQIVND (reference sequence). J gave up 2 bases and V 6 bases, and 3 bases lay outside the gene matches. The CDR3 covers 16 residues. Here the CDR3 reads CASRRTSGSNTGELFF. In nucleotides, the CDR3 is TGTGCCAGTAGGCGGACTAGCGGGAGCAACACCGGGGAGCTGTTTTTT.

The chain is built from TRBV7-2 and TRBJ2-2, with TRBD2 matching 8 bases. Germline values: CDR1 SGHTA, CDR2 FQGNSA. The CDR3 spans 15 residues. The ends lost 3 bases at V and 0 bases at J; junction bases unmatched: 0. The CDR3 reads CASSFSGTNTGELFF. CDR3 in DNA: TGTGCCAGCAGCTTTAGCGGGACGAACACCGGGGAGCTGTTTTTT.

This chain connects TRBV27 to TRBJ2-1, with 9 bases lining up with TRBD1. The length of the CDR3 is 14 residues. With 7 bases clipped from V and 7 bases from J, the junction kept 8 bases outside the gene matches. The V gene's germline CDR1 is MNHEY and CDR2 SMNVEV (reference sequence). The CDR3 bases are TGTGCCAGCACCATCACAGGGGGCGAGAATGAGCAGTTCTTC. Protein: CASTITGGENEQFF.

This clone appeared once. V and J are TRBV7-9 and TRBJ2-7; no clear D gene. Trimming left V 4 bases short and J 6 bases short, with 10 bases between. This CDR3 is built from 12 residues. CDR1 and CDR2 from the germline V gene are SEHNR and FQNEAQ (reference sequence). The DNA of the CDR3 is TGTGCCAGCAGCTCACATTCCCCCGAGCAGTACTTC. Translation: CASSSHSPEQYF.

The chain combines TRBV5-1 with TRBJ1-1, with 7 nucleotides matching TRBD1. Germline trimming cut 4 bases from V and 1 base from J; bases unmatched to any gene: 1. The CDR3 is 13 residues long. Germline V CDR1 and CDR2: SGHRS, YFSETQ. CDR3 protein: CASSRDRNTEAFF. CDR3 nucleotide sequence: TGCGCCAGCAGCCGGGACAGGAACACTGAAGCTTTCTTT.

This chain connects TRBV24-1 to TRBJ2-1, with 10 bases aligning to TRBD2. The trim removed 9 bases at V and 1 base at J, leaving 8 bases unmatched. Germline V CDR1 and CDR2: KGHDR, SFDVKD. CDR3 length equals 16 residues. The CDR3 DNA sequence: TGTGCCACCGAGCGGGAGGGATCGGGGTCCTACAATGAGCAGTTCTTC. This codes for CATEREGSGSYNEQFF.

V gene TRBV28 combines with J gene TRBJ2-1; D is unclear. This CDR3 has 15 amino acids. Germline-derived CDR1 and CDR2 are MDHEN and SYDVKM. V dropped 5 bases and J dropped 0 bases, with 11 bases sitting between them. This chain's CDR3 is CASSVRVSSYNEQFF. Written as DNA, the CDR3 is TGTGCCAGCAGTGTTCGGGTTAGCTCCTACAATGAGCAGTTCTTC.

The chain combines TRBV28 with TRBJ1-1; D is perhaps TRBD1 (6 bases). Trimming pared 4 bases from V and 0 bases from J, leaving 15 bases between. The V gene's germline CDR1 is MDHEN and CDR2 SYDVKM. The CDR3 runs 16 residues. CDR3: CASSSPGHIMNTEAFF. For the CDR3, the DNA is TGTGCCAGCAGTTCCCCGGGACACATCATGAACACTGAAGCTTTCTTT.

The chain couples TRBV11-3 to TRBJ2-2; D not resolved. In germline, CDR1 is SGHNT, CDR2 YENEEA. The CDR3 runs 13 residues. Trimming removed 4 bases from V and 6 bases from J, with 9 bases in between. CDR3 DNA: TGTGCCAGCAGCTCCGGAGTTTCCGGGGAGCTGTTTTTT. This translates into CASSSGVSGELFF.

The V gene is TRBV25-1, the J gene TRBJ1-2; 8 bases fit TRBD1. CDR3 length: 12 residues. Germline CDR1 is MGHDK and CDR2 is SYGVNS. V dropped 2 bases and J dropped 7; count of bases not matched to a gene: 0. The CDR3 reads CASSEDRGGYTF. CDR3 bases: TGTGCCAGCAGTGAAGACAGGGGTGGCTACACCTTC.

The chain has TRBV5-1 and TRBJ2-2; 9 nucleotides match TRBD2. The CDR3 extends over 15 amino acids. Germline V gives CDR1 SGHRS, CDR2 YFSETQ. J was trimmed by 2 bases and V by 3 bases; bases with no gene match: 2. The DNA of the CDR3 is TGCGCCAGCAGCTCGGGACTAGCAAACACCGGGGAGCTGTTTTTT. Translated, it gives CASSSGLANTGELFF.